The subject of this entry is one TCR beta chain. Its target antigen remains unknown. No base qualities exist here, and no much larger clone lies one base off it. The V end loses 0 bases and the J end loses 0 bases, and a stretch of 10 bases separates them. The CDR3 sequence holds 15 residues, the cysteine and phenylalanine included. The only DNA kept is the CDR3, 45 bases in frame from the first base. From a lookup of the germline V gene (reference sequence), CDR1 and CDR2 are SGHNT and YYREEE. No immune events, such as infections, were documented for the healthy donors during the collection period. Healthy-donor blood repertoires served as a training cohort to calibrate time-dependent variance in a beta-binomial model of T-cell clone differential abundance. The training cohort was composed of 10 or so healthy donors, 3 female and 7 male. Donor ages ranged from about 29 to 65 years, with an average of around 45 years. Obtained from a commercial supplier, whole blood was collected from each healthy donor at three time points set approximately two weeks apart. For immunosequencing, genomic DNA was extracted from unsorted whole blood.

The data are from a study of identifying expanded T cells in peripheral blood (dated by TCRdb to the late 2010s). Turning to the overall study: Technical replicates were generated by sequencing separate aliquots of the same genomic DNA pool, and four replicates were compared pairwise.

What the work shows at the level of the full study, not this receptor alone: Approximately 1.2 differentially abundant clones were flagged by the binomial model between technical replicates, whereas about 16.4 and 19 were flagged over two weeks and four weeks, respectively. The beta-binomial model significantly reduced the number of clones called differentially abundant and the false-positive rate across all healthy-donor time intervals. In all healthy donors, the variance in clone template counts between samples taken two weeks apart rose significantly as total template count increased. It was expected by the authors that biological variance in healthy repertoires might increase further over much longer intervals, such as months to years.

The immunoSEQ Assay, which relies on bias-controlled multiplex PCR amplification of genomic DNA, was used to profile TCRbeta CDR3 regions. On the authors' methods: The absolute abundance of each unique TCRbeta CDR3 region was quantified after sequences were collapsed and filtered. Differential abundance was tested with a binomial (Fisher-equivalent) model and with a beta-binomial model adding time-dependent variance fitted from healthy donors. Clones with fewer than 5 combined templates were removed, and differential abundance was called for clones with a Benjamini-Hochberg FDR below 0.01. Beta-binomial variance was modeled as a function of total template count across the two samples using the form v = (b*log(k)+a)^2. What TCRdb holds here is the immuneACCESS table cut down to in-frame rearrangements. Part of the clones is not present; checked against another copy, under half of the missing clones reflect an unresolved V gene, and the others are unexplained. V and J calls and clone size follow that table, whereas D and trimming were derived from the DNA. The sample data list 70,000 to 100,000 clones, and 88% of these were observed just once. Over 15% of the sample is taken by the ten largest.

The chain is made from TRBV5-4 and TRBJ2-7; the D call is possibly TRBD1 or TRBD2, each sharing 5 bases. The sequencing sample was made of blood. The receptor was isolated from a person aged 18 to 70 in good health. The CDR3 region reads CASSLGGRRSYEQYF. Read as DNA, the sequence is TGTGCCAGCAGCTTGGGGGGGAGACGCTCCTACGAGCAGTACTTC. The entire variable domain, with the stretches around the CDR3 drawn from the reference TRBV5-4 and TRBJ2-7 proteins, is ETGVTQSPTHLIKTRGQQVTLRCSSQSGHNTVSWYQQALGQGPQFIFQYYREEENGRGNFPPRFSGLQFPNYSSELNVNALELDDSALYLCASSLGGRRSYEQYFGPGTRLTVT.